This paragraph reports one T cell receptor (beta chain). The data stem from a study of T cell changes during pregnancy in multiple sclerosis. The germline CDR1 and CDR2 sequences are SGHDN and FVKESK. The CDR3 spans 14 residues. V was trimmed by 2 bases and J by 5 bases, leaving 13 bases between them. Method: immunoSEQ multiplex PCR; TCRdb's copy keeps in-frame clones and lacks some. The repertoire consists of 70,000 to 75,000 clones, with 85% to 95% occurring once and the leading ten covering approximately 2%. The genes are TRBV14 and TRBJ2-7; maybe TRBD1 (6 bases). This TCR came from a female donor in good health, enrolled as a control in a pregnancy study. The sequencing here drew on peripheral blood, taken in the second trimester of pregnancy. The CDR3 is CASSQRNRAHEQYF. The CDR3 nucleotides are TGTGCCAGCAGCCAACGCAACAGGGCGCACGAGCAGTACTTC.